The TCR beta chain described here comes from a study of T cells in Graves' hyperthyroidism and ophthalmopathy. V dropped 5 bases and J dropped 6; count of bases not matched to a gene: 0. The CDR3 contains 11 residues. There are many counts of this clonotype. The source material, RNA transcripts, was used to amplify TCR beta CDR3 regions. First-round RT-PCR targeting the TCR CDR3 was performed with the HTBI primer set. TCRdb independently ran MiXCR on the multiplex PCR reads; one entry per CDR3 protein. The data contain about 480,000 distinct CDR3 sequences, roughly 14% of them singletons. Extraction of PBMCs used 8.5 to 10 ml of fresh peripheral blood.

The specimen was blood. The TCR sequence derives from a woman under 30 with Graves' hyperthyroidism. The rearrangement uses TRBV12-3 or TRBV12-4 and TRBJ1-2, with TRBD1 identical over 7 bases. The CDR3 loop reads CASSQGDGYTF. The CDR3 DNA sequence: TGTGCCAGCAGTCAGGGGGATGGCTACACCTTC.